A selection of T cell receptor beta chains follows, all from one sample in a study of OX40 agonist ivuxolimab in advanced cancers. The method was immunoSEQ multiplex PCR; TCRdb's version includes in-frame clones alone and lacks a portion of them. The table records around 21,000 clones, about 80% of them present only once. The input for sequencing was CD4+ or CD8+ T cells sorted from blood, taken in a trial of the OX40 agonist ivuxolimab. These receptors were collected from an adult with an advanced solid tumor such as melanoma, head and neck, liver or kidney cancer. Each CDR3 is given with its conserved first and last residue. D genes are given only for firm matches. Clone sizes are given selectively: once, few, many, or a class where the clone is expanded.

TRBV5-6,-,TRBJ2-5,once,TGTGCCAGCAGCTTGGTTGAAATTCAAGAGACCCAGTACTTC,CASSLVEIQETQYF
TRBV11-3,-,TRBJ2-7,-,TGTGCCAGCAGCTTAGGTATGTTCGACGAGCAGTACTTC,CASSLGMFDEQYF
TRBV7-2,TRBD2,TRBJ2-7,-,TGTGCCAGCAGCAACCCGACTAGCGGGAAGCACGAGCAGTACTTC,CASSNPTSGKHEQYF
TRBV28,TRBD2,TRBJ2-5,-,TGTGCCAGCAGTCAGGGACTAGCGGAAAGGGAGACCCAGTACTTC,CASSQGLAERETQYF
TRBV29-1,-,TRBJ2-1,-,TGCAGCGTTGAAGATCCGAGTAGCGGCATCCAGAATGAGCAGTTCTTC,CSVEDPSSGIQNEQFF
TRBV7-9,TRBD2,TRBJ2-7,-,TGTGCCAGCAGCTTAGACGGGAGGCGACACGAGCAGTACTTC,CASSLDGRRHEQYF
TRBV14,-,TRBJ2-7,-,TGTGCCAGCAGCCAAGACTACGGCGGATCCTACGAGCAGTACTTC,CASSQDYGGSYEQYF
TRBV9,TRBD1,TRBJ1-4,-,TGTGCCAGCAGCGTAGGGGAAACAGGGGTTAATGAAAAACTGTTTTTT,CASSVGETGVNEKLFF
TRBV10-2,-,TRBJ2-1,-,TGCGCCAGCAGTGCAGCGCTGAGGACCTACAATGAGCAGTTCTTC,CASSAALRTYNEQFF
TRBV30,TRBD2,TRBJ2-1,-,TGTGCCTGGAGTGTAGGTGCGGGAGTCACGGTTGAGCAGTTCTTC,CAWSVGAGVTVEQFF
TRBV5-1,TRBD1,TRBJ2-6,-,TGCGCCAGCAGCTTGGACCGGGACAGGGGAACCAACGTCCTGACTTTC,CASSLDRDRGTNVLTF
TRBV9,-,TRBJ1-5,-,TGTGCCAGCAGCCGACAGGGCAATCAGCCCCAGCATTTT,CASSRQGNQPQHF
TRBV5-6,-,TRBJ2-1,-,TGTGCCAGCATAGAGAGACCCTACAATGAGCAGTTCTTC,CASIERPYNEQFF
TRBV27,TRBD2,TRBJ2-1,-,TGTGCCAGCAGTACCCGGGGGGGAGTGGTCGAGCAGTTCTTC,CASSTRGGVVEQFF
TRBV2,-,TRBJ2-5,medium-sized,TGTGCCAGCAGTGAAGGGGGTGGGGGTCTAGAGACCCAGTACTTC,CASSEGGGGLETQYF
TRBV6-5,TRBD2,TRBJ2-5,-,TGTGCCAGCAGTTTAGCGGGAGGGCCGGGGGAGACCCAGTACTTC,CASSLAGGPGETQYF
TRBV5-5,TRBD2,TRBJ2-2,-,TGTGCCAGCAGCATCCGGGACTATATAACCGGGGAGCTGTTTTTT,CASSIRDYITGELFF
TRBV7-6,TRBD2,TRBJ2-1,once,TGTGCCAGCAGCTTAGTCCGAGTCGGGCCTAGCGGGAGGAATGAGCAGTTCTTC,CASSLVRVGPSGRNEQFF
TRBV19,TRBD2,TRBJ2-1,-,TGTGCCAGTAGTATCGGGGGGAAGCAGTTCTTC,CASSIGGKQFF
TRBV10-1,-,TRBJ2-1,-,TGCGCCAGCAGTGACTCCAGCTCCTACAATGAGCAGTTCTTC,CASSDSSSYNEQFF
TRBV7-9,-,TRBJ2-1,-,TGTGCCAGCAGCCGGCCTAGCTCCTACAATGAGCAGTTCTTC,CASSRPSSYNEQFF
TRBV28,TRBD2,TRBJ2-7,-,TGTGCCAGCCTAAAGACTAGCGGGAAGTACGAGCAGTACTTC,CASLKTSGKYEQYF
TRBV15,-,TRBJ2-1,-,TGTGCCACCAGCATTACAGGGTTTTTGGGCAATGAGCAGTTCTTC,CATSITGFLGNEQFF
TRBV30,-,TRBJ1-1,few,TGTGCCTGGAGTGAGGGAGCGAACACTGAAGCTTTCTTT,CAWSEGANTEAFF
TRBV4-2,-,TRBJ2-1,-,TGTGCCAGCAGCCAAGTGTTCTCCAATGAGCAGTTCTTC,CASSQVFSNEQFF
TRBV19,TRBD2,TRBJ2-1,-,TGTGCCACTACGCAAACGGGACTAGCGGCCTACAATGAGCAGTTCTTC,CATTQTGLAAYNEQFF
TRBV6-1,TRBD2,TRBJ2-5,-,TGTGCCAGCAGTGAAGAGGCTAGCGGGAGCCGCGGGGAGACCCAGTACTTC,CASSEEASGSRGETQYF
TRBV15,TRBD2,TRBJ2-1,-,TGTGCCACCAGTCTACTAGCGGGAGTCATCAATGAGCAGTTCTTC,CATSLLAGVINEQFF
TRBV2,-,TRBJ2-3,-,TGTGCCAGCGTGGCCGCCCGTGATAGCACAGATACGCAGTATTTT,CASVAARDSTDTQYF
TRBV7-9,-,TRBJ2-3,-,TGTGCCAGCAGTGTGGGGTCTTGGGACAGCACAGATACGCAGTATTTT,CASSVGSWDSTDTQYF
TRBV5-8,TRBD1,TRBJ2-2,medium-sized,TGTGCCAGCAGCCCGGTAGGGACAGGGATCACCGGGGAGCTGTTTTTT,CASSPVGTGITGELFF
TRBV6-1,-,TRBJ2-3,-,TGTGCCAGCAGTGATTGGGGAACAGATACGCAGTATTTT,CASSDWGTDTQYF
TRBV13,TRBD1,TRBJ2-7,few,TGTGCCAGCAGCTTAGGACAGGGGGCGCCGCCGAACGAGCAGTACTTC,CASSLGQGAPPNEQYF
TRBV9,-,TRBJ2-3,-,TGTGCCAGCAGCGCCTCGGGGGTGGATACGCAGTATTTT,CASSASGVDTQYF
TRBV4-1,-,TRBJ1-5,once,TGCGCCAGCAGCCAAGATGGATGGGCAGGGGATCAGCCCCAGCATTTT,CASSQDGWAGDQPQHF
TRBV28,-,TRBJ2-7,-,TGTGCCAGCAGTTTTATGGGGGTTTTCTACGAGCAGTACTTC,CASSFMGVFYEQYF